Listed here are 8 T cell receptor beta chains from one sample, sequenced in a study of T cell responses to AZD1222 COVID-19 vaccine. TCRdb's copy holds only in-frame clones and misses some; the assay was immunoSEQ multiplex PCR. The sample has about 150,000 clones; roughly 90% are singletons. The sequencing used peripheral blood, collected 28 days after the second AZD1222 dose. The source is an adult who received the AZD1222 COVID-19 vaccine.

This chain uses TRBV5-4 with TRBJ1-2; possibly TRBD1 for D (6 bases). Germline V gives CDR1 SGHNT, CDR2 YYREEE (reference sequence). The CDR3 covers 14 residues. The ends were cut back, 3 bases at V and 4 bases at J, with 13 bases in the middle. CDR3 amino acids: CASSSYTGSYGYTF. The CDR3 nucleotides read TGTGCCAGCAGCTCCTATACAGGGTCCTATGGCTACACCTTC.

J is TRBJ1-5 and V is TRBV28, with D possibly matching TRBD1 (5 bases). With 2 bases removed from V and 0 bases from J, the gap between germline ends came to 8 bases. Germline V gene data show CDR1 as MDHEN and CDR2 as SYDVKM. The CDR3 runs 15 residues. In DNA, the CDR3 is TGTGCCAGCAGTTTAATTGGGACTAGCAATCAGCCCCAGCATTTT. Translating gives CASSLIGTSNQPQHF.

This chain uses TRBV10-3 with TRBJ1-3; a possible D gene is TRBD1 (6 bases). The V end lost 0 bases, the J end lost 2 bases, and 23 bases lay between the germline ends. The CDR3 loop spans 20 amino acids. The germline CDR1 and CDR2 sequences are ENHRY and SYGVKD. The CDR3 nucleotides read TGTGCCATCAGTGAGTCGTGGGGGCGACAGTCGGGCGTTCCTGGAAACACCATATATTTT. Translation gives CAISESWGRQSGVPGNTIYF.

This chain uses TRBV3-1 (or the pseudogene TRBV3-2) with TRBJ1-3, with D unclear. Germline-derived CDR1 and CDR2 are LGHDT and YNNKEL (reference sequence). The length of the CDR3 is 14 residues. The V end lost 2 bases, the J end lost 2 bases, and 7 bases lay between the germline ends. The CDR3: CASSQRGAGNTIYF. CDR3 bases: TGTGCCAGCAGCCAACGGGGAGCTGGAAACACCATATATTTT.

The chain links TRBV18 to TRBJ1-1; maybe TRBD1 (5 bases). Trimming took off 4 bases at V and 5 bases at J, with 17 bases between the two ends. Per the germline V gene, CDR1 is KGHSH and CDR2 is LQKENI. The CDR3 runs to 15 residues. The CDR3 is CASSRDRGLRTEAFF. Written as DNA, the CDR3 is TGTGCCAGCTCACGAGATAGGGGACTTCGGACTGAAGCTTTCTTT.

J is TRBJ2-2 and V is TRBV11-3; D possibly corresponds to TRBD1 (5 bases). Germline CDR1 reads SGHNT; CDR2 reads YENEEA. This CDR3 region has 16 residues. The V gene lost 5 bases and the J gene lost 4 bases, with 17 bases spanning the gap. CDR3 loop: CASSRGHIGVTGELFF. CDR3 nucleotide sequence: TGTGCCAGCAGCCGAGGACACATAGGGGTCACCGGGGAGCTGTTTTTT.

The rearrangement joins TRBV13 to TRBJ2-7, with 8 bases that match TRBD2. V was pared by 3 bases and J by 4 bases, with 5 bases of the junction left unmatched. The CDR3 consists of 14 residues. Germline CDR1 reads PRHDT; CDR2 reads FYEKMQ (reference sequence). The CDR3 nucleotides read TGTGCCAGCAGCTTGGGACGCGGGGGGTACGAGCAGTACTTC. It translates to CASSLGRGGYEQYF.

The CDR3 loop reads CASRKAAFDTIYF. The CDR3 DNA sequence: TGTGCCAGCAGGAAGGCAGCCTTTGACACCATATATTTT. The rearrangement joins TRBV12-3 or TRBV12-4 to TRBJ1-3; D is uncertain. CDR3 length: 13 residues. Deletions cut 6 bases from V and 8 bases from J, with 14 bases between.